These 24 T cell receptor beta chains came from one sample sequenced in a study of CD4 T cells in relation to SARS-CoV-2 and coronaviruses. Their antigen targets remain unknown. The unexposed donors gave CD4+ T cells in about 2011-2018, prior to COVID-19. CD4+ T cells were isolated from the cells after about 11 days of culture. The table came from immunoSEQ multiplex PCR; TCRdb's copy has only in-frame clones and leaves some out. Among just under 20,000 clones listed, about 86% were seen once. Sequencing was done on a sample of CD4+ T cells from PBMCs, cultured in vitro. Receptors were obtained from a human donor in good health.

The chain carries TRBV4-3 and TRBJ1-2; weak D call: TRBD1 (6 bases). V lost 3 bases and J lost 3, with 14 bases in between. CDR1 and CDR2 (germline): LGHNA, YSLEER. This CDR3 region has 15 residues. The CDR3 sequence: CASSQSGQNHYGYTF. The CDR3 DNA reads TGCGCCAGCAGCCAGTCCGGACAGAACCACTATGGCTACACCTTC.

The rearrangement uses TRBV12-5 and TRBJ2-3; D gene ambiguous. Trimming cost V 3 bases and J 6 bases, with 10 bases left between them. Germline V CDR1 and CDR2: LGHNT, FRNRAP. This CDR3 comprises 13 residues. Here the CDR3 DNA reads TGTGCTAGTGGTTTTAACACACGGGATACGCAGTATTTT. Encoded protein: CASGFNTRDTQYF.

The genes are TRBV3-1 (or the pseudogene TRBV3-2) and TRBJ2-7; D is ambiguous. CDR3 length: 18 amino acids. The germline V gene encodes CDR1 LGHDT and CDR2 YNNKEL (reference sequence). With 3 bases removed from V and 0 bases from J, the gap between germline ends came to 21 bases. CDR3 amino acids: CASSHGGFGPPSSYEQYF. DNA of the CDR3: TGTGCCAGCAGCCACGGCGGCTTCGGGCCACCGAGCTCCTACGAGCAGTACTTC.

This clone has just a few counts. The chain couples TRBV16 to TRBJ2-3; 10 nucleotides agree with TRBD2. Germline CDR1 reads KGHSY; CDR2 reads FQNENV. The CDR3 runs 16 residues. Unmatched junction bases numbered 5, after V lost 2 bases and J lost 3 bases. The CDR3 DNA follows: TGTGCCAGCAGCCAAGCCGGGACTAGCGTTACAGATACGCAGTATTTT. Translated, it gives CASSQAGTSVTDTQYF. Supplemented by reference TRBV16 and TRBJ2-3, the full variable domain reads GEEVAQTPKHLVRGEGQKAKLYCAPIKGHSYVFWYQQVLKNEFKFLISFQNENVFDETGMPKERFSAKCLPNSPCSLEIQATKLEDSAVYFCASSQAGTSVTDTQYFGPGTRLTVL.

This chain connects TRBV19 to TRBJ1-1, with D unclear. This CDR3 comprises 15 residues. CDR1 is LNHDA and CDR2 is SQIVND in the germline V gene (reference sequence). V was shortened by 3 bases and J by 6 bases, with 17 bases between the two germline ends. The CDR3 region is CASSIPLRGSAEAFF. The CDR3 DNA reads TGTGCCAGTAGTATCCCCTTGAGAGGGAGCGCTGAAGCTTTCTTT. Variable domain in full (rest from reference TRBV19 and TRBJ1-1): DGGITQSPKYLFRKEGQNVTLSCEQNLNHDAMYWYRQDPGQGLRLIYYSQIVNDFQKGDIAEGYSVSREKKESFPLTVTSAQKNPTAFYLCASSIPLRGSAEAFFGQGTRLTVV.

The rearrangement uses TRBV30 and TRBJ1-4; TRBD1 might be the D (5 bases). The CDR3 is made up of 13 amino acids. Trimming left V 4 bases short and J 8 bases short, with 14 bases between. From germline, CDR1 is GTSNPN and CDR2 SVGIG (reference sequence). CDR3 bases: TGTGCCTGGACGCACCTCAAGGGGGAAAAACTGTTTTTT. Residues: CAWTHLKGEKLFF.

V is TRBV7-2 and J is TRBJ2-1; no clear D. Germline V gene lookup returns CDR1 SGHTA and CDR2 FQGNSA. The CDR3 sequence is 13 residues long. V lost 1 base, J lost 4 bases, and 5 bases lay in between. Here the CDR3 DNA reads TGTGCCAGCAGCTTAGGGCTTTACAATGAGCAGTTCTTC. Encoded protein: CASSLGLYNEQFF.

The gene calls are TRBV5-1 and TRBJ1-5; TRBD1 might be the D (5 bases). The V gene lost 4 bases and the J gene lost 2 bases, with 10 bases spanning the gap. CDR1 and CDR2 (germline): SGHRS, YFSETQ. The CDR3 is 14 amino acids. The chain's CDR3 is CASSELGGNQPQHF. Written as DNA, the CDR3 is TGCGCCAGCAGCGAGTTAGGGGGCAATCAGCCCCAGCATTTT. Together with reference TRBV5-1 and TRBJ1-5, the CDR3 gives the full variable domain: KAGVTQTPRYLIKTRGQQVTLSCSPISGHRSVSWYQQTPGQGLQFLFEYFSETQRNKGNFPGRFSGRQFSNSRSEMNVSTLELGDSALYLCASSELGGNQPQHFGDGTRLSIL.

The CDR3 is CASTPLSGGEQFF. The CDR3 DNA reads as TGTGCCAGCACCCCCCTCAGCGGAGGTGAGCAGTTCTTC. The chain uses TRBV3-1 (or the pseudogene TRBV3-2) and TRBJ2-1; tentative D call: TRBD2 (5 bases). The V and J ends lost 7 bases and 9 bases respectively, with 16 bases between them. Germline assignment: CDR1 LGHDT and CDR2 YNNKEL (reference sequence). This CDR3 has 13 amino acids.

This CDR3 reads CASTRTLRGGEQYF. CDR3 coding DNA: TGTGCCAGCACCAGGACGTTGAGAGGGGGCGAGCAGTACTTC. J is TRBJ2-7 and V is TRBV9; maybe TRBD1 (6 bases). Germline lookup yields CDR1 SGDLS and CDR2 YYNGEE. There are 14 residues in the CDR3. The V end was cut by 6 bases, the J end by 6 bases, with 19 bases between.

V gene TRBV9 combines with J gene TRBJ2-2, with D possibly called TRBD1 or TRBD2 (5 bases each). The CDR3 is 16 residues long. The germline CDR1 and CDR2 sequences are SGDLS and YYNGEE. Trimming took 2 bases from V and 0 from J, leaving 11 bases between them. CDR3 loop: CASSVGVIPNTGELFF. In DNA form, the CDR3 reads TGTGCCAGCAGCGTGGGGGTAATACCGAACACCGGGGAGCTGTTTTTT.

CDR3: CASSWRGGDEQYF. The CDR3 coding sequence is TGTGCCAGCAGCTGGAGGGGGGGGGACGAGCAGTACTTC. V and J are TRBV5-5 and TRBJ2-7, with D tentatively TRBD2 (7 bases). The V gene's germline CDR1 is SGHKS and CDR2 YYEKEE (reference sequence). The CDR3 length is 13 residues. The V and J ends lost 3 bases and 5 bases respectively, with 12 bases between them.

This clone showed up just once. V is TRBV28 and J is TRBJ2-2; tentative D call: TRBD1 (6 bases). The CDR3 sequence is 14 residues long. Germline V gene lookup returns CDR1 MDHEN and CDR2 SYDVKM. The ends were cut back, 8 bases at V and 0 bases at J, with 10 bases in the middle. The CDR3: CASRAGANTGELFF. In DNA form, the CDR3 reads TGTGCCAGCCGGGCAGGGGCGAACACCGGGGAGCTGTTTTTT.

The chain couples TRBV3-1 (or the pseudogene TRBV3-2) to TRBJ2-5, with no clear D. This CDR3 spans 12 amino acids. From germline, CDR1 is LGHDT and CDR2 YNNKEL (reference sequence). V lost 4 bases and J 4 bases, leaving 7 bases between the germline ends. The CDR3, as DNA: TGTGCCAGCAGCCGGGCGCGAGAGACCCAGTACTTC. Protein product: CASSRARETQYF.

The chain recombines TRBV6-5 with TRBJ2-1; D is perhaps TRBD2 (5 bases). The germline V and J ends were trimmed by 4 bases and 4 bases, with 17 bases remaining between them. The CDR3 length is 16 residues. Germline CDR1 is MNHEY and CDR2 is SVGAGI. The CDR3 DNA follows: TGTGCCAGCAGTTCGGCCGGGAAGCTATTGTACAATGAGCAGTTCTTC. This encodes CASSSAGKLLYNEQFF.

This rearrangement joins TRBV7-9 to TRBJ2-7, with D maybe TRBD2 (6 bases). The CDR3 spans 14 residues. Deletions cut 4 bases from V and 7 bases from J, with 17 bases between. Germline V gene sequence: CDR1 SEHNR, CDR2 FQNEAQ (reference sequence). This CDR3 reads CASSSLGGWGEQYF. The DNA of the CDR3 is TGTGCCAGCAGCTCATTGGGGGGTTGGGGAGAGCAGTACTTC.

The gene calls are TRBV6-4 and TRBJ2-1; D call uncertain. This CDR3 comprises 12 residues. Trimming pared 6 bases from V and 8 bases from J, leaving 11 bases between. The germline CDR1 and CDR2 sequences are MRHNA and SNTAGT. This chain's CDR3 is CASSLQRYEQFF. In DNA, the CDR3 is TGTGCCAGCAGCCTTCAACGGTATGAGCAGTTCTTC.

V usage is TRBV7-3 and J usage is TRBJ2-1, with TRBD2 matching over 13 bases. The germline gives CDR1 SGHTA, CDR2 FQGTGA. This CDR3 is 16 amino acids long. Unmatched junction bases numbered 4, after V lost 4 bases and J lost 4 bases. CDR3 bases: TGTGCCAGCAGCTCGATACTAGCGGGAGGGTACAATGAGCAGTTCTTC. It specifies CASSSILAGGYNEQFF.

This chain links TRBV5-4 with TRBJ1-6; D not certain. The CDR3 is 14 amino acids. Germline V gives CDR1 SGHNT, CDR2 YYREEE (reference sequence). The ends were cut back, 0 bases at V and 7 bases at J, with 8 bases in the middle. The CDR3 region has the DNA TGTGCCAGCAGCTTGGGGACGGGGAATTCACCCCTCCACTTT. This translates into CASSLGTGNSPLHF. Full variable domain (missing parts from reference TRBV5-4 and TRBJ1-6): ETGVTQSPTHLIKTRGQQVTLRCSSQSGHNTVSWYQQALGQGPQFIFQYYREEENGRGNFPPRFSGLQFPNYSSELNVNALELDDSALYLCASSLGTGNSPLHFGNGTRLTVT.

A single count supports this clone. In DNA, the CDR3 is TGTGCCAGCAGCTTAGGATCCTCTCGGGAGACCCAGTACTTC. Protein: CASSLGSSRETQYF. This chain uses TRBV7-2 with TRBJ2-5, with D unresolved. Trimming removed 1 base at V and 5 bases at J, with 11 bases between. There are 14 residues in the CDR3. Looked up from germline, CDR1 is SGHTA and CDR2 is FQGNSA.

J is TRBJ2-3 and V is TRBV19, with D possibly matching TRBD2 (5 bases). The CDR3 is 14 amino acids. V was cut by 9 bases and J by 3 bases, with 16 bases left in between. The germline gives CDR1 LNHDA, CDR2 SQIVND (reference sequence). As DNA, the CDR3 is TGTGCCAGCGGAGTCCTCAGCGGTACAGATACGCAGTATTTT. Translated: CASGVLSGTDTQYF.

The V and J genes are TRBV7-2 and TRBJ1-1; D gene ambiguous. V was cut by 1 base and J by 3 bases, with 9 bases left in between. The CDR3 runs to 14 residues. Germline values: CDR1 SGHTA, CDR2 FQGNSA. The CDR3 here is CASSLGSGYTEAFF. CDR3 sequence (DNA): TGTGCCAGCAGCTTAGGGTCTGGTTACACTGAAGCTTTCTTT. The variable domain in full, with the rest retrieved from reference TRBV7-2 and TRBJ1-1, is GAGVSQSPSNKVTEKGKDVELRCDPISGHTALYWYRQSLGQGLEFLIYFQGNSAPDKSGLPSDRFSAERTGGSVSTLTIQRTQQEDSAVYLCASSLGSGYTEAFFGQGTRLTVV.

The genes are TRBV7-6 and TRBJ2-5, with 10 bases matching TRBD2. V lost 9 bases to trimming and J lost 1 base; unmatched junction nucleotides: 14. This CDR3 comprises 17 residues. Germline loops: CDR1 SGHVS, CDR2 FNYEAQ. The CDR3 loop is CAREAAGGPPVQETQYF. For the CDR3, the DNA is TGTGCCAGGGAGGCAGCGGGGGGGCCCCCAGTCCAAGAGACCCAGTACTTC.

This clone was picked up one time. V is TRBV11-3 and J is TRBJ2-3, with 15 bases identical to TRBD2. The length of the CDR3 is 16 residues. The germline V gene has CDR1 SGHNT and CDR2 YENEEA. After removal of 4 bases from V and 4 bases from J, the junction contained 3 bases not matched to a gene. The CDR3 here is CASSSGTSGGSDTQYF. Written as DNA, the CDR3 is TGTGCCAGCAGCTCGGGGACTAGCGGGGGGTCAGATACGCAGTATTTT.